The clone carrying this T cell receptor beta chain showed up just a few times. Its cognate antigen is unknown. The PCR used 60 Vbeta and 13 Jbeta primers. TCRdb keeps only in-frame clones here, not all; method: immunoSEQ multiplex PCR. The sample holds fewer than 70,000 clones; roughly 68% are singletons and the top ten take more than 9.5%. The record originates from a study of cytomegalovirus exposure and HLA in healthy donors. Study-wide findings and caveats: Reported results showed that the classifier diagnosed cytomegalovirus status with high specificity and sensitivity. Altogether, 170 or so TCR beta chains were recorded as cytomegalovirus-associated.

CDR3 length equals 13 residues. CDR1 and CDR2 (germline): SGHVS, FNYEAQ. Trimming removed 5 bases from V and 6 bases from J; junction bases left unmatched: 3. This rearrangement joins TRBV7-6 to TRBJ2-3; TRBD1 matches at 9 bases. The origin of this receptor is a woman in her fifties or sixties in good health and CMV-seropositive. The sequencing input was PBMCs. The CDR3, as DNA: TGTGCCAGCAGCCGTGACAGGGGGGATACGCAGTATTTT. This sequence encodes CASSRDRGDTQYF.